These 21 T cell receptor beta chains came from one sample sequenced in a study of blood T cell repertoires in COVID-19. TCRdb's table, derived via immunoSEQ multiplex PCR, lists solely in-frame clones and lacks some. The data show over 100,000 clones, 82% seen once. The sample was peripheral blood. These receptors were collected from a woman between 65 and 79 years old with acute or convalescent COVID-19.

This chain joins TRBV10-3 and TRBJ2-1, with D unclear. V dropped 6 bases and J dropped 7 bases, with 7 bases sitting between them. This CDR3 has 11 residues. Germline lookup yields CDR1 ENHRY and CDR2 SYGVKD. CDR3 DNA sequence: TGTGCCATCAGAGGCAGGAATGAGCAGTTCTTC. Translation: CAIRGRNEQFF.

The CDR3 spells CASSQGQMNQPQHF. CDR3 sequence (DNA): TGTGCCAGTAGCCAGGGGCAAATGAATCAGCCCCAGCATTTT. The genes are TRBV19 and TRBJ1-5, with a tentative D call TRBD1 (6 bases). This CDR3 has 14 residues. Germline V gives CDR1 LNHDA, CDR2 SQIVND (reference sequence). V was cut by 6 bases and J by 4 bases, with 13 bases left in between.

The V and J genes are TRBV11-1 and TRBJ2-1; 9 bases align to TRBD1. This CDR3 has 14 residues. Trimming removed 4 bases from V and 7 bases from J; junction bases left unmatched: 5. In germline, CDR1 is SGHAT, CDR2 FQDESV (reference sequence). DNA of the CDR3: TGTGCCAGCAGCTCGGACAGGGGAGGAAATGAGCAGTTCTTC. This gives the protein CASSSDRGGNEQFF.

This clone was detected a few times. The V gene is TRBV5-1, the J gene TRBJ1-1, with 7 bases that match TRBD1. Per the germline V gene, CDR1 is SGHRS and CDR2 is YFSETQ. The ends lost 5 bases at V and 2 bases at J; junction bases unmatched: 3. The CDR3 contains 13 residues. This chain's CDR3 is CASSRDRNTEAFF. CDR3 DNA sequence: TGCGCCAGCAGTCGGGACAGAAACACTGAAGCTTTCTTT.

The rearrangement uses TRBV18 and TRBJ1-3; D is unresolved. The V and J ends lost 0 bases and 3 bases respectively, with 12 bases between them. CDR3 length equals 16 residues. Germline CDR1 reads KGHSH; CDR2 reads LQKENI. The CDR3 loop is CASSPPGGLSGNTIYF. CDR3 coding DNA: TGTGCCAGCTCACCACCTGGAGGGCTCAGTGGAAACACCATATATTTT.

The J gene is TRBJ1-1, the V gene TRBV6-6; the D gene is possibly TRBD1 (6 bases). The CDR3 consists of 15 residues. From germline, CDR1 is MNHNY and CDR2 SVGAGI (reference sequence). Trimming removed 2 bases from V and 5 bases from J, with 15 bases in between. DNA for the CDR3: TGTGCCAGCAGTTACCCGGTCCAAGGGGGAACTGAAGCTTTCTTT. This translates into CASSYPVQGGTEAFF.

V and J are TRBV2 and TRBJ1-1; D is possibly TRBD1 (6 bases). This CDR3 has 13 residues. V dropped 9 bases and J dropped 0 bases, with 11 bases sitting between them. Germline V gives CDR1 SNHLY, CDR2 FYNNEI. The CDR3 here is CASRQELNTEAFF. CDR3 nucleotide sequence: TGTGCCAGTAGACAGGAGTTGAACACTGAAGCTTTCTTT.

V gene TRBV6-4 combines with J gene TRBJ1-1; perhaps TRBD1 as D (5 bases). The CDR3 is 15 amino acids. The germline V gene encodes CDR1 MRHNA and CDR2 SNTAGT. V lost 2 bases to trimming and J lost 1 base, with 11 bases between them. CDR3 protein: CASSDISGPNTEAFF. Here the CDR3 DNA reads TGTGCCAGCAGTGACATCTCAGGGCCGAACACTGAAGCTTTCTTT.

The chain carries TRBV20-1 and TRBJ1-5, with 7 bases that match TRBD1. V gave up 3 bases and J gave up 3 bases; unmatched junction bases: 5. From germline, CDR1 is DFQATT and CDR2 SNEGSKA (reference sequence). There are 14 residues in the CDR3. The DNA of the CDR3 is TGCAGTGCTAGTAAGGGGGCCCCCAATCAGCCCCAGCATTTT. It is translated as CSASKGAPNQPQHF.

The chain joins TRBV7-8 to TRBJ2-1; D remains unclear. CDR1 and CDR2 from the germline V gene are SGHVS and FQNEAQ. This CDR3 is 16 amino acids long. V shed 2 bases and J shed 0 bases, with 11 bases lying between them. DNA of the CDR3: TGTGCCAGCAGCTTAAAGGCGGCGGCCTCCTACAATGAGCAGTTCTTC. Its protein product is CASSLKAAASYNEQFF.

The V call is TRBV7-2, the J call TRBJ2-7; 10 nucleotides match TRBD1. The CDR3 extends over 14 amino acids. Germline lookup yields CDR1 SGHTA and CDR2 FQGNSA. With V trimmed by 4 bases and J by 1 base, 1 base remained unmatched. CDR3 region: CASSSDRGSYEQYF. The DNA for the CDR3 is TGTGCCAGCAGCTCGGACAGGGGGTCCTACGAGCAGTACTTC.

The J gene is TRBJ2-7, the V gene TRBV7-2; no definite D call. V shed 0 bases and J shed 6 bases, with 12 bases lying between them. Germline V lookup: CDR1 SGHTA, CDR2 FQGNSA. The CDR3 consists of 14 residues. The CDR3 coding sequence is TGTGCCAGCAGCTTAGCTATTGCGGCACTCGAGCAGTACTTC. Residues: CASSLAIAALEQYF.

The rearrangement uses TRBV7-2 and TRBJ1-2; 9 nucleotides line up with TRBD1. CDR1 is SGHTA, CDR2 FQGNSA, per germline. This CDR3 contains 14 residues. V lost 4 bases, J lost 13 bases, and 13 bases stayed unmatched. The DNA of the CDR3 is TGTGCCAGCAGCTCGGGGACAGGGTTCTATCGATCCACCTTC. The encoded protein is CASSSGTGFYRSTF.

The CDR3 protein is CASSDSTGYYGYTF. The CDR3 DNA sequence: TGTGCCAGCAGTGACTCGACAGGATACTATGGCTACACCTTC. The chain couples TRBV6-4 to TRBJ1-2; a possible D gene is TRBD1 (6 bases). This CDR3 has 14 amino acids. V gave up 0 bases and J gave up 3 bases, with 8 bases separating them. Germline-derived CDR1 and CDR2 are MRHNA and SNTAGT.

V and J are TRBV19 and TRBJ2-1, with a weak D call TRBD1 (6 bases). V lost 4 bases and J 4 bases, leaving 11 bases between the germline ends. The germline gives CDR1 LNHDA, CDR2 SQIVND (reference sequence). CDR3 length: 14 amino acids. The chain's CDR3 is CASSNPGVYNEQFF. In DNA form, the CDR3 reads TGTGCCAGTAGTAATCCAGGGGTATACAATGAGCAGTTCTTC.

The CDR3 nucleotides read TGTGCCAGCAGCCCGACACGTCCTGGGACTGAAGCTTTCTTT. Its protein is CASSPTRPGTEAFF. The chain uses TRBV16 and TRBJ1-1, with no clear D. V was clipped by 4 bases and J by 5 bases, with 14 bases between them. CDR3 size: 14 residues. Germline V CDR1 and CDR2: KGHSY, FQNENV.

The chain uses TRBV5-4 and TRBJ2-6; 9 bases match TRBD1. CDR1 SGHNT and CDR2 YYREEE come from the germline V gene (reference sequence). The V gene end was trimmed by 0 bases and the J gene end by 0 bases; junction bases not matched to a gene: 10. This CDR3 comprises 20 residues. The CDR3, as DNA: TGTGCCAGCAGCTTGGGGGACAGGGTGGGACTTCGCTCTGGGGCCAACGTCCTGACTTTC. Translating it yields CASSLGDRVGLRSGANVLTF. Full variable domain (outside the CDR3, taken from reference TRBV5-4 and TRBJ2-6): ETGVTQSPTHLIKTRGQQVTLRCSSQSGHNTVSWYQQALGQGPQFIFQYYREEENGRGNFPPRFSGLQFPNYSSELNVNALELDDSALYLCASSLGDRVGLRSGANVLTFGAGSRLTVL.

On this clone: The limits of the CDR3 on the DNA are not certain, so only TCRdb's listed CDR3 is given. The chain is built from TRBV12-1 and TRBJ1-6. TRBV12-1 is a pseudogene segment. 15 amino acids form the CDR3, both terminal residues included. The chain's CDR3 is CASSFGQGSCSPLHF.

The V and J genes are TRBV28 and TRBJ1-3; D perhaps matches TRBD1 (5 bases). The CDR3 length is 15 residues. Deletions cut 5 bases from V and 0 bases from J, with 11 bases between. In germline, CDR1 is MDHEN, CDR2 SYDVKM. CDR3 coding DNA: TGTGCCAGCAGTGAAGGGGCTTACTCTGGAAACACCATATATTTT. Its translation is CASSEGAYSGNTIYF.

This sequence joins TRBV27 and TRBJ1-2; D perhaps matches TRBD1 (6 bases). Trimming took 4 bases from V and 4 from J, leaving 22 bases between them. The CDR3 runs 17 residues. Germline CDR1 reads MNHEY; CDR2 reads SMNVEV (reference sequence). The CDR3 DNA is TGTGCCAGCAGTTCTACTCTCTGGACAGCATCCCCCTATGGCTACACCTTC. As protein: CASSSTLWTASPYGYTF.

The CDR3 sequence is CASSSPSGGGNTGELFF. The CDR3 DNA reads TGTGCCAGCAGCTCCCCTAGCGGGGGAGGGAACACCGGGGAGCTGTTTTTT. The V and J genes are TRBV5-4 and TRBJ2-2, with 10 bases that match TRBD2. This CDR3 spans 17 amino acids. Unmatched junction bases numbered 6, after V lost 3 bases and J lost 1 base. Germline CDR1 and CDR2: SGHNT and YYREEE (reference sequence).